This entry lists 24 T cell receptor beta chains sequenced from one sample in a study of identical twins. TCRdb analysed the 5' RACE reads with MiXCR anew, one entry per CDR3 protein. The sample lists fewer than 800,000 distinct CDR3 sequences, around 7.4% occurring once. These data also featured in a second study, about yellow fever vaccine responses in identical twins.

Sequenced sample: PBMCs. These receptors all come from a woman aged 18 to 35 in good health.

The chain joins TRBV4-1 to TRBJ2-7; D gene unclear. Germline values: CDR1 MGHRA, CDR2 YSYEKL. Trimming removed 4 bases from V and 6 bases from J, with 13 bases in between. This CDR3 contains 13 residues. CDR3 in amino acids: CASSLHQKLEQYF. CDR3 coding DNA: TGCGCCAGCAGCCTTCACCAGAAACTCGAGCAGTACTTC.

This clonotype was observed many times. The chain links TRBV12-3 or TRBV12-4 to TRBJ2-1; D not certain. The length of the CDR3 is 14 residues. Trimming pared 1 base from V and 6 bases from J, leaving 10 bases between. CDR3 sequence: CASSLGGPSNEQFF. For the CDR3, the DNA is TGTGCCAGCAGTTTAGGCGGCCCTTCCAATGAGCAGTTCTTC.

V is TRBV14 and J is TRBJ2-3; possible D gene TRBD2, 6 bases. The V gene's germline CDR1 is SGHDN and CDR2 FVKESK. This CDR3 has 16 residues. Trimming took 3 bases from V and 0 from J, leaving 13 bases between them. CDR3 residues: CASSHSTSPSTDTQYF. In DNA form, the CDR3 reads TGTGCCAGCAGCCACTCCACTAGCCCAAGCACAGATACGCAGTATTTT.

This CDR3 reads CASSLRNPNTGELFF. The CDR3 nucleotides read TGTGCCAGCAGCCTTAGGAACCCGAACACCGGGGAGCTGTTTTTT. V is TRBV4-2 and J is TRBJ2-2; D call uncertain. This CDR3 comprises 15 residues. The V gene lost 4 bases and the J gene lost 0 bases, with 9 bases spanning the gap. Per the germline V gene, CDR1 is LGHNA and CDR2 is YNFKEQ.

In this sample, this clonotype turned up a few times. V and J are TRBV11-2 and TRBJ2-7; 12 nucleotides align to TRBD2. V trimming: 1 base; J trimming: 6 bases; junction bases outside the gene matches: 4. The CDR3 has 15 amino acids. Germline CDR1 SGHAT, CDR2 FQNNGV. The CDR3 loop reads CASSLVPSGRAEQYF. CDR3 in DNA: TGTGCCAGCAGCTTAGTTCCTAGCGGGAGGGCCGAGCAGTACTTC.

The rearrangement uses TRBV28 and TRBJ2-1, with D possibly matching TRBD1 (6 bases). Trimming cost V 1 base and J 9 bases, with 16 bases left between them. The length of the CDR3 is 15 residues. Germline CDR1 is MDHEN and CDR2 is SYDVKM. In nucleotides, the CDR3 is TGTGCCAGCAGTTTATCTCTAAACAGGGTAACTGAGCAGTTCTTC. This sequence encodes CASSLSLNRVTEQFF. Using reference TRBV28 and TRBJ2-1 for the parts outside the CDR3, the full variable domain is DVKVTQSSRYLVKRTGEKVFLECVQDMDHENMFWYRQDPGLGLRLIYFSYDVKMKEKGDIPEGYSVSREKKERFSLILESASTNQTSMYLCASSLSLNRVTEQFFGPGTRLTVL.

The gene calls are TRBV4-1 and TRBJ2-2; 15 nucleotides agree with TRBD2. CDR3 length: 16 amino acids. Germline V lookup: CDR1 MGHRA, CDR2 YSYEKL. After removal of 5 bases from V and 7 bases from J, the junction contained 5 bases not matched to a gene. Written as DNA, the CDR3 is TGCGCCAGCAGCTGGACTAGCGGGGGGGCAAGCGGGGAGCTGTTTTTT. Translated: CASSWTSGGASGELFF.

At least ten counts were recorded for this clonotype. The chain has TRBV5-1 and TRBJ2-5; a possible D gene is TRBD2 (6 bases). Germline lookup yields CDR1 SGHRS and CDR2 YFSETQ. The CDR3 has 14 residues. With 1 base removed from V and 4 bases from J, the gap between germline ends came to 11 bases. The CDR3 here is CASSLLSGGETQYF. In DNA form, the CDR3 reads TGCGCCAGCAGCTTGCTATCCGGGGGAGAGACCCAGTACTTC.

The rearrangement joins TRBV6-2 or TRBV6-3 to TRBJ2-1; D call uncertain. Trimming stripped 5 bases from V and 8 bases from J, with 22 bases between. Germline CDR1 reads MNHEY; CDR2 reads SVGEGT. This CDR3 comprises 16 residues. The CDR3 nucleotides read TGTGCCAGCAGTCCGGGCTCATGGACCGCCTTCGATGAGCAGTTCTTC. It codes for CASSPGSWTAFDEQFF.

This clonotype was counted at least ten times. The chain joins TRBV4-1 to TRBJ2-2; TRBD2 is a possible D gene (5 bases). This CDR3 is built from 17 residues. Germline CDR1 MGHRA, CDR2 YSYEKL. The ends were cut back, 0 bases at V and 2 bases at J, with 13 bases in the middle. CDR3 nucleotides: TGCGCCAGCAGCCAAGACGATTGGAGCGGCAACACCGGGGAGCTGTTTTTT. This gives the protein CASSQDDWSGNTGELFF.

The chain uses TRBV11-2 and TRBJ1-3; D perhaps matches TRBD1 (6 bases). The CDR3 is made up of 16 amino acids. CDR1 is SGHAT, CDR2 FQNNGV, per germline. The V end lost 5 bases, the J end lost 3 bases, and 17 bases lay between the germline ends. Written as DNA, the CDR3 is TGTGCCAGCAGCCTTAGTAGCCAGGGGCATGGAAACACCATATATTTT. Translating gives CASSLSSQGHGNTIYF.

This clonotype was detected only a few times. The DNA for the CDR3 is TGTGCCATCAGTGATAGCGGGAGGGGGCCAGATACGCAGTATTTT. Protein sequence: CAISDSGRGPDTQYF. The chain uses TRBV10-3 and TRBJ2-3; 11 bases match TRBD2. Germline lookup yields CDR1 ENHRY and CDR2 SYGVKD. The CDR3 runs 15 residues. J was trimmed by 4 bases and V by 3 bases; bases with no gene match: 3.

The sample holds a few counts of this clonotype. A read error may account for a junction end that differs from germline. This chain uses TRBV27 with TRBJ2-3; 10 bases agree with TRBD2. CDR3 length: 15 residues. Germline-derived CDR1 and CDR2 are MNHEY and SMNVEV (reference sequence). The DNA of the CDR3 is TGTGCCAGCACTTTAGCGGGGGGCCCCGCAGATACGCAGTATTTT. Translated, it gives CASTLAGGPADTQYF.

The chain carries TRBV5-1 and TRBJ2-5, with D possibly being TRBD2 (6 bases). Between the trimmed V and J ends, which lost 1 base and 9 bases, there was a span of 19 bases. The V gene's germline CDR1 is SGHRS and CDR2 YFSETQ. This CDR3 has 15 residues. CDR3 residues: CASSLLDGAGEAQYF. The CDR3, as DNA: TGCGCCAGCAGCTTGTTGGACGGTGCCGGGGAGGCCCAGTACTTC.

This clonotype was detected a few times. The chain employs TRBV18 and TRBJ1-1; 7 nucleotides line up with TRBD1. The CDR3 sequence is 15 residues long. With V trimmed by 3 bases and J by 2 bases, 6 bases remained unmatched. Germline assignment: CDR1 KGHSH and CDR2 LQKENI. CDR3 protein: CASSPRQGENTEAFF. The CDR3 DNA reads as TGTGCCAGCTCACCCAGACAGGGTGAAAACACTGAAGCTTTCTTT.

This clonotype was seen more than once but under ten times. The gene calls are TRBV9 and TRBJ2-1; D might be TRBD1 (6 bases). This CDR3 region has 15 residues. Looked up from germline, CDR1 is SGDLS and CDR2 is YYNGEE. Trimming pared 0 bases from V and 8 bases from J, leaving 15 bases between. CDR3 DNA: TGTGCCAGCAGCGTAGGGCAGGGGACGAGCTATGAGCAGTTCTTC. Translating it yields CASSVGQGTSYEQFF.

This clonotype was detected ten times or more. The chain is built from TRBV4-2 and TRBJ2-1; maybe TRBD1 (6 bases). Germline CDR1 is LGHNA and CDR2 is YNFKEQ. The CDR3 sequence is 17 residues long. V was clipped by 0 bases and J by 4 bases, with 16 bases between them. The CDR3 region has the DNA TGTGCCAGCAGCCAAGAGTTTGCAGGGGCTCCTTACAATGAGCAGTTCTTC. Protein sequence: CASSQEFAGAPYNEQFF.

V gene TRBV28 combines with J gene TRBJ2-5; the match to TRBD2 covers 15 bases. This CDR3 contains 16 residues. V shed 6 bases and J 2 bases; nucleotides not matched to a gene: 4. The germline V gene encodes CDR1 MDHEN and CDR2 SYDVKM. The CDR3 spells CASRPGLAGGQETQYF. CDR3 coding DNA: TGTGCCAGCAGACCGGGACTAGCGGGGGGTCAAGAGACCCAGTACTTC. Based on the CDR3 plus reference TRBV28 and TRBJ2-5, the full variable domain is DVKVTQSSRYLVKRTGEKVFLECVQDMDHENMFWYRQDPGLGLRLIYFSYDVKMKEKGDIPEGYSVSREKKERFSLILESASTNQTSMYLCASRPGLAGGQETQYFGPGTRLLVL.

This chain links TRBV7-9 with TRBJ2-1; 8 nucleotides match TRBD1. Trimming cost V 1 base and J 9 bases; bases outside gene matches: 8. Germline V gene data show CDR1 as SEHNR and CDR2 as FQNEAQ (reference sequence). CDR3 length: 15 residues. CDR3 coding DNA: TGTGCCAGCAGCTTAGTTCAGGGGGCGCAGCGTGAGCAGTTCTTC. Translating gives CASSLVQGAQREQFF.

Many counts were recorded for this clonotype. This chain uses TRBV7-8 with TRBJ2-1; D is possibly TRBD2 (5 bases). Between the trimmed V and J ends, which lost 1 base and 2 bases, there was a span of 12 bases. The CDR3 contains 16 residues. Germline loops: CDR1 SGHVS, CDR2 FQNEAQ. CDR3 coding DNA: TGTGCCAGCAGCTTAGTTGGACTTGCGACCTACAATGAGCAGTTCTTC. Translation: CASSLVGLATYNEQFF.

This clonotype was recorded many times. This sequence joins TRBV12-3 or TRBV12-4 and TRBJ2-1, with 7 bases identical to TRBD1. V was pared by 0 bases and J by 4 bases, with 3 bases of the junction left unmatched. CDR3 length equals 15 residues. CDR3 protein: CASSLAQGRYNEQFF. As DNA, the CDR3 is TGTGCCAGCAGTTTAGCACAGGGGAGATACAATGAGCAGTTCTTC.

This clonotype appeared many times. V and J are TRBV2 and TRBJ2-7, with 14 bases identical to TRBD2. The CDR3 extends over 18 amino acids. V shed 5 bases, J shed 4 bases, and the junction held 13 bases outside the gene matches. Germline values: CDR1 SNHLY, CDR2 FYNNEI. The CDR3 loop is CASSRTPGLAGDGYEQYF. The CDR3 coding sequence is TGTGCCAGCAGTCGCACCCCGGGACTAGCGGGAGATGGGTACGAGCAGTACTTC.

The chain is built from TRBV12-3 or TRBV12-4 and TRBJ2-3; no reliable D call. The V end was cut by 7 bases, the J end by 0 bases, with 11 bases between. The CDR3 consists of 14 residues. This chain's CDR3 is CASTKQISTDTQYF. Here the CDR3 DNA reads TGTGCCAGCACCAAACAGATTAGCACAGATACGCAGTATTTT.

The chain has TRBV3-1 and TRBJ2-1; D perhaps matches TRBD2 (7 bases). V shed 1 base and J shed 5 bases, with 12 bases lying between them. The length of the CDR3 is 15 residues. Germline CDR1 and CDR2: LGHDT and YNNKEL (reference sequence). The chain's CDR3 is CASSQVGGQDNEQFF. The CDR3 DNA reads TGTGCCAGCAGCCAAGTCGGGGGGCAGGACAATGAGCAGTTCTTC.